The TCR beta chain described here comes from a study of T cell responses to AZD1222 COVID-19 vaccine. Background on the study: Doses given second, at about 4 or about 12 weeks, were pooled. Study results and caveats: White British donors predominated, females outnumbered males, and clonal diversity was possibly underestimated.

Libraries were prepared by immunoSEQ multiplex PCR; TCRdb keeps only in-frame clonotypes and omits some of them. The data hold 100,000 to 150,000 clones, with 89% observed a single time. Regarding this clone: The antigen is undetermined.

The CDR3 consists of 14 residues. Germline loops: CDR1 LNHDA, CDR2 SQIVND (reference sequence). V was cut by 10 bases and J by 5 bases, with 20 bases left in between. V usage is TRBV19 and J usage is TRBJ2-5, with TRBD2 as a possible D gene (7 bases). This receptor was obtained from an adult in good health. This specimen was peripheral blood, taken on day 0 of AZD1222 vaccination. DNA for the CDR3: TGTGCCACCTCCGGACAGCGGGGTTCGGAGACCCAGTACTTC. This translates into CATSGQRGSETQYF.